These T cell receptor beta chains were read from a single sample in a study of OX40 agonist ivuxolimab in advanced cancers. Clones were sequenced by immunoSEQ multiplex PCR, and TCRdb holds only the in-frame ones, with some missing. The table has about 18,000 clones, about 77% seen once. The input for sequencing was CD4+ or CD8+ T cells sorted from blood, taken in a trial of the OX40 agonist ivuxolimab. These receptors were obtained from an adult with an advanced solid tumor such as melanoma, head and neck, liver or kidney cancer. Both conserved end residues are part of each CDR3. D genes are given only for firm matches. Only some rows state a clone size, as once, few, many or a class for expanded clones.

CDR3 | DNA | D | J | V | size
CASSPVQGTHQPQHF | TGTGCCAGTAGTCCCGTACAGGGGACCCATCAGCCCCAGCATTTT | TRBD1 | TRBJ1-5 | TRBV19 | .
CASSPATGVVDTQYF | TGTGCCAGCAGCCCCGCGACAGGAGTGGTAGATACGCAGTATTTT | . | TRBJ2-3 | TRBV5-6 | .
CASNPGTSRTGELFF | TGTGCCAGCAACCCCGGGACTAGCAGGACCGGGGAGCTGTTTTTT | TRBD2 | TRBJ2-2 | TRBV9 | .
CASNLPGNTEAFF | TGTGCCAGCAACCTACCAGGAAACACTGAAGCTTTCTTT | . | TRBJ1-1 | TRBV9 | .
CASSPQGAGVSYEQYF | TGTGCCAGCAGTCCCCAAGGGGCGGGGGTCTCCTACGAGCAGTACTTC | TRBD2 | TRBJ2-7 | TRBV27 | medium-sized
CAISEWDRSSEQYF | TGTGCCATCAGTGAGTGGGACAGATCCTCCGAGCAGTACTTC | TRBD1 | TRBJ2-7 | TRBV10-3 | medium-sized
CASMDRAPYEQYF | TGTGCCAGCATGGACAGGGCCCCCTACGAGCAGTACTTC | TRBD1 | TRBJ2-7 | TRBV6-6 | .
CASSVRDSRIYGYTF | TGTGCCAGCAGCGTCCGGGACAGCCGCATCTATGGCTACACCTTC | TRBD1 | TRBJ1-2 | TRBV9 | medium-sized
CASSVGPHGTQYF | TGTGCCAGCAGCGTAGGGCCCCACGGAACCCAGTACTTC | . | TRBJ2-5 | TRBV9 | .
CASRGTGSATQYF | TGTGCCAGCAGGGGGACGGGGTCGGCGACCCAGTACTTC | . | TRBJ2-5 | TRBV2 | .
CATSSRSRGGEKLFF | TGTGCCACCAGCAGTCGGTCCCGAGGGGGAGAAAAACTGTTTTTT | . | TRBJ1-4 | TRBV15 | once
CASSLSYYASYEQYF | TGCGCCAGCAGCTTGTCCTATTACGCCTCCTACGAGCAGTACTTC | . | TRBJ2-7 | TRBV5-1 | .
CASSYSQGFYGYTF | TGTGCCAGCAGTTACTCCCAAGGGTTTTATGGCTACACCTTC | . | TRBJ1-2 | TRBV6-5 | .
CASDGTGGGNEQYF | TGTGCCAGCGATGGGACAGGGGGCGGGAACGAGCAGTACTTC | TRBD1 | TRBJ2-7 | TRBV6-1 | .
CASSDEGGGPRYTF | TGTGCCAGCAGCGACGAGGGCGGGGGGCCGCGCTACACCTTC | . | TRBJ1-2 | TRBV9 | once
CASSKGPNYEQYF | TGTGCCAGCAGCAAGGGCCCAAACTACGAGCAGTACTTC | . | TRBJ2-7 | TRBV13 | .
CASSPGTFYEQYF | TGTGCCAGCAGTCCCGGGACCTTCTACGAGCAGTACTTC | . | TRBJ2-7 | TRBV7-6 | few
CASSLGWGYEQFF | TGTGCCAGCAGTTTAGGTTGGGGTTATGAGCAGTTCTTC | . | TRBJ2-1 | TRBV27 | .
CASRGKHEQFF | TGTGCCAGCAGGGGAAAGCATGAGCAGTTCTTC | . | TRBJ2-1 | TRBV2 | .
CASSDSTGCSNQPQHF | TGTGCCAGCAGTGACTCGACAGGGTGTAGCAATCAGCCCCAGCATTTT | TRBD1 | TRBJ1-5 | TRBV6-4 | .
CASSLTGHGYTF | TGTGCCAGCAGCCTGACAGGTCACGGCTACACCTTC | . | TRBJ1-2 | TRBV9 | .
CASRAGVSGEQYF | TGTGCCAGCAGGGCGGGAGTCTCGGGGGAGCAGTACTTC | TRBD2 | TRBJ2-7 | TRBV27 | .
CSVEGLAGGAYEQYF | TGCAGCGTTGAAGGACTAGCGGGAGGAGCCTACGAGCAGTACTTC | TRBD2 | TRBJ2-7 | TRBV29-1 | .